This T cell receptor beta chain originates from a study of T cell responses to AZD1222 COVID-19 vaccine. Regarding this clone: Its antigen is not known.

TCRdb's copy holds only in-frame clones and misses some; the assay was immunoSEQ multiplex PCR. The table has about 94,000 clones, over 75% seen once; the top ten hold around 10%. Trimming shortened V by 5 bases and J by 0 bases, and 8 bases separated the two germline ends. In germline, CDR1 is MNHEY, CDR2 SMNVEV (reference sequence). The CDR3 runs 14 residues. Study-wide results and caveats: All repertoire sampling was performed exclusively after the peak T cell response.

Sequencing used peripheral blood, obtained 28 days after the second AZD1222 dose. The V call is TRBV27, the J call TRBJ1-5, with D hard to call. The clonotype comes from an adult who received the AZD1222 COVID-19 vaccine. In DNA, the CDR3 is TGTGCCAGCAGTCACGGGTATAGCAATCAGCCCCAGCATTTT. Its protein is CASSHGYSNQPQHF.